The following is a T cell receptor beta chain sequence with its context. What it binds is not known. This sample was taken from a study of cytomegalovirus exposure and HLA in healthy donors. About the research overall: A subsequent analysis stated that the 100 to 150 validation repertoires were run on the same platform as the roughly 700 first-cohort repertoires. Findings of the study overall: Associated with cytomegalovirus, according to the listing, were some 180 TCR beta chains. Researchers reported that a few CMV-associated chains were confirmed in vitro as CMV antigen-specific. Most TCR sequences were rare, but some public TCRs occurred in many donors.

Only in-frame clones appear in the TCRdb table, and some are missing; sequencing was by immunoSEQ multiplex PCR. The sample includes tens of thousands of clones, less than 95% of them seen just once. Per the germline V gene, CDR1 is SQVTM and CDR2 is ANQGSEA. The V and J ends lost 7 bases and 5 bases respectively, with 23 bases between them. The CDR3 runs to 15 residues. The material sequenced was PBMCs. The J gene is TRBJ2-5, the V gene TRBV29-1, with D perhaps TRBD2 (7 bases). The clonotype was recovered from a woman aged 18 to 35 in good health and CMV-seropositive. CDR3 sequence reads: CSARKGGDYGETQYF. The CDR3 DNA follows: TGCAGCGCCCGAAAGGGGGGGGACTACGGGGAGACCCAGTACTTC. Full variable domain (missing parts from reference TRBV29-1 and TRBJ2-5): SAVISQKPSRDICQRGTSLTIQCQVDSQVTMMFWYRQQPGQSLTLIATANQGSEATYESGFVIDKFPISRPNLTFSTLTVSNMSPEDSSIYLCSARKGGDYGETQYFGPGTRLLVL.